Presented here are 21 T cell receptor beta chains from one specimen sequenced in a study of molecular identifiers for immune sequencing clone quantification. TCRdb reprocessed the PCR reads via MiXCR and lists one record per CDR3 protein. The table includes approximately 500,000 distinct CDR3 sequences, around 25% detected once. Sequences were obtained from naive CD8+ T cells from blood, with Jurkat cell RNA spiked in. Subset meaning: FACS-sorted CD8+CD4-CCR7+CD45RA+ naive T cells. These TCRs come from a human donor in good health. Some libraries in this study had Jurkat cell RNA spiked in.

With respect to this clonotype: A much larger clonotype is one base distant, so this may be a read error. The V call is TRBV7-2, the J call TRBJ2-3, with D perhaps matching TRBD2 (6 bases). Germline V gene lookup returns CDR1 SGHTA and CDR2 FQGNSA. This CDR3 contains 13 residues. The CDR3 here is CARSLAVGDTQYF. The CDR3 bases are TGTGCCCGCAGCTTAGCGGTGGGGGATACGCAGTATTTT.

This clonotype appeared many times. The CDR3 nucleotides read TGCGCCAGCAGCTTGGGTACACAGGGGGTGTCCGAGCAGTACTTC. Translated: CASSLGTQGVSEQYF. The V and J genes are TRBV5-1 and TRBJ2-7; 8 nucleotides line up with TRBD1. Germline lookup yields CDR1 SGHRS and CDR2 YFSETQ. The junction had 8 bases not matched to a gene; V was cut back by 0 bases and J by 6 bases. The length of the CDR3 is 15 residues.

This clonotype has just a few counts. The chain carries TRBV5-6 and TRBJ2-1, with D maybe TRBD2 (5 bases). Between the trimmed V and J ends, which lost 0 bases and 4 bases, there was a span of 14 bases. Germline-derived CDR1 and CDR2 are SGHDT and YYEEEE. The CDR3 length is 16 residues. The DNA for the CDR3 is TGTGCCAGCAGCTTGGCCGAGGCCCCGGGGTACAATGAGCAGTTCTTC. This encodes CASSLAEAPGYNEQFF.

This clonotype was counted between two and nine times. The genes are TRBV28 and TRBJ2-1; 7 positions agree with TRBD1. Germline V gene sequence: CDR1 MDHEN, CDR2 SYDVKM. After removal of 6 bases from V and 7 bases from J, the junction contained 15 bases not matched to a gene. This CDR3 contains 16 residues. In DNA form, the CDR3 reads TGTGCCAGCAGACCAAAGGGGGCCCTTGGCCCTAATGAGCAGTTCTTC. Translated, it gives CASRPKGALGPNEQFF.

The CDR3 DNA is TGTGCCAGCAGCTTAGACGCTAGCGGGGGGTACTCGTCCTACAATGAGCAGTTCTTC. Translation: CASSLDASGGYSSYNEQFF. This sequence joins TRBV7-9 and TRBJ2-1; 11 nucleotides align to TRBD2. The CDR3 is 19 residues long. Germline CDR1 SEHNR, CDR2 FQNEAQ (reference sequence). Losses at the gene ends were 1 base for V and 1 base for J; bases not matched to a gene: 9.

This clonotype was seen at least ten times. This chain joins TRBV7-9 and TRBJ1-5, with no clear D. V was pared by 5 bases and J by 0 bases, with 14 bases between. This CDR3 has 16 residues. Germline assignment: CDR1 SEHNR and CDR2 FQNEAQ (reference sequence). CDR3 sequence (DNA): TGTGCCAGCAGCCCAAGAACCGGTGCTAGCAATCAGCCCCAGCATTTT. This sequence encodes CASSPRTGASNQPQHF.

A note on this clonotype: No conserved phenylalanine or tryptophan is present at the end of the CDR3, so a read error is the likely explanation. The DNA is left out, because the CDR3 cannot be placed on it with certainty; the CDR3 is given as TCRdb lists it. The chain links TRBV19 to TRBJ2-2; TRBD2, as called in the table, went unchecked against the DNA. The CDR3 length is 15 residues, termini included. Germline V gene sequence: CDR1 LNHDA, CDR2 SQIVND (reference sequence). The CDR3 spells CASKLAGGSTGELLV.

This clonotype was detected only a few times. The V and J genes are TRBV27 and TRBJ2-6; perhaps D is TRBD1 or TRBD2 (5 bases each). This CDR3 has 16 residues. From germline, CDR1 is MNHEY and CDR2 SMNVEV (reference sequence). V was pared by 6 bases and J by 2 bases, with 14 bases between. For the CDR3, the DNA is TGTGCCAGCAGAGCGCAGAGGGGTGCTGGGGCCAACGTCCTGACTTTC. Translated, it gives CASRAQRGAGANVLTF.

Concerning this clonotype: The conserved phenylalanine or tryptophan is not found at the CDR3 terminus, so this likely reflects a read error. The chain combines TRBV12-3 or TRBV12-4 with TRBJ2-3, with 7 bases that match TRBD1. The length of the CDR3 is 16 residues. V lost 4 bases to trimming and J lost 6 bases; unmatched junction nucleotides: 13. CDR3 in amino acids: CASSSRTGTGLDTQYL. The DNA of the CDR3 is TGTGCCAGCAGTTCACGGACAGGAACGGGTTTGGATACGCAGTATCTT.

This clonotype occurred many times. The gene calls are TRBV29-1 and TRBJ2-3; D is tentatively TRBD1 or TRBD2 (5 bases each). This CDR3 is 14 amino acids long. V lost 3 bases and J 0 bases, leaving 10 bases between the germline ends. Germline CDR1 is SQVTM and CDR2 is ANQGSEA. CDR3 loop: CSVDWGSSTDTQYF. As DNA, the CDR3 is TGCAGCGTTGATTGGGGGAGCAGCACAGATACGCAGTATTTT.

The genes are TRBV6-2 or TRBV6-3 and TRBJ1-1; D gene uncertain. The germline V and J ends were trimmed by 7 bases and 1 base, with 13 bases remaining between them. CDR3 length: 14 amino acids. The germline CDR1 and CDR2 sequences are MNHEY and SVGEGT. The CDR3 is CASINTQQNTEAFF. CDR3 coding DNA: TGTGCCAGCATCAACACCCAGCAGAACACTGAAGCTTTCTTT.

The chain combines TRBV5-6 with TRBJ2-3; 10 positions match TRBD1. Germline CDR1 and CDR2: SGHDT and YYEEEE. The CDR3 runs to 16 residues. V lost 2 bases to trimming and J lost 1 base; unmatched junction nucleotides: 4. CDR3 region: CASSFGTGVGTDTQYF. The CDR3 DNA reads as TGTGCCAGCAGCTTTGGGACAGGGGTAGGCACAGATACGCAGTATTTT. The whole variable domain, filled in from reference TRBV5-6 and TRBJ2-3, reads DAGVTQSPTHLIKTRGQQVTLRCSPKSGHDTVSWYQQALGQGPQFIFQYYEEEERQRGNFPDRFSGHQFPNYSSELNVNALLLGDSALYLCASSFGTGVGTDTQYFGPGTRLTVL.

V is TRBV27 and J is TRBJ1-1; 7 bases agree with TRBD1. Germline assignment: CDR1 MNHEY and CDR2 SMNVEV (reference sequence). This CDR3 has 15 amino acids. J lost 3 bases, V lost 5 bases, and 9 bases had no gene match. CDR3: CASSPQGVGDTEAFF. As DNA, the CDR3 is TGTGCCAGCAGTCCTCAGGGGGTTGGGGACACTGAAGCTTTCTTT.

This clonotype appeared a few times. Mismatch with germline at one junction end may stem from a read error. The chain joins TRBV4-1 to TRBJ2-7; 8 bases agree with TRBD2. This CDR3 contains 14 residues. Germline V gene sequence: CDR1 MGHRA, CDR2 YSYEKL. For the CDR3, the DNA is TGCGCCAGCGGCCAAGCGGGGGCAGGCTACGAGCAGTACTTC. Translation gives CASGQAGAGYEQYF.

This clonotype occurred many times. The chain couples TRBV20-1 to TRBJ1-1; D is unclear. The CDR3 loop spans 13 amino acids. V was cut by 4 bases and J by 0 bases, with 9 bases left in between. Germline loops: CDR1 DFQATT, CDR2 SNEGSKA (reference sequence). CDR3 residues: CSAKQMMNTEAFF. The CDR3 nucleotides are TGCAGTGCTAAACAGATGATGAACACTGAAGCTTTCTTT.

The sample holds many counts of this clonotype. The V and J genes are TRBV28 and TRBJ2-7, with 10 positions matching TRBD1. CDR1 and CDR2 from the germline V gene are MDHEN and SYDVKM. V lost 5 bases to trimming and J lost 3 bases; unmatched junction nucleotides: 10. The CDR3 spans 16 residues. CDR3 region: CASSPPSGQGVYEQYF. DNA for the CDR3: TGTGCCAGCAGTCCCCCCTCCGGACAGGGGGTCTACGAGCAGTACTTC. The full variable domain, rest sourced from reference TRBV28 and TRBJ2-7, is DVKVTQSSRYLVKRTGEKVFLECVQDMDHENMFWYRQDPGLGLRLIYFSYDVKMKEKGDIPEGYSVSREKKERFSLILESASTNQTSMYLCASSPPSGQGVYEQYFGPGTRLTVT.

Worth noting for this clonotype: At one boundary the junction diverges from the germline segment, which might be a read error. The genes are TRBV28 and TRBJ1-5; D is uncertain. Germline CDR1 MDHEN, CDR2 SYDVKM. CDR3 length: 15 amino acids. The CDR3 sequence is CAGSSGGRRNQPQHF. The CDR3 DNA reads TGTGCCGGCAGCTCAGGCGGCCGACGTAATCAGCCCCAGCATTTT.

This clonotype was seen only a few times. This chain links TRBV14 with TRBJ2-5; D is ambiguous. Germline V CDR1 and CDR2: SGHDN, FVKESK. The CDR3 covers 13 residues. Trimming pared 4 bases from V and 4 bases from J, leaving 10 bases between. CDR3 bases: TGTGCCAGCAGCCCACTATTCCTAGAGACCCAGTACTTC. Translated: CASSPLFLETQYF.

The rearrangement joins TRBV4-3 to TRBJ1-1; D possibly corresponds to TRBD1 (6 bases). Trimming stripped 4 bases from V and 1 base from J, with 10 bases between. CDR1 and CDR2 (germline): LGHNA, YSLEER. The CDR3 covers 14 residues. CDR3 coding DNA: TGCGCCAGCAGCCCACGGACAGAGAACACTGAAGCTTTCTTT. Its protein product is CASSPRTENTEAFF.

The V call is TRBV11-2, the J call TRBJ2-2; 8 positions agree with TRBD2. The CDR3 loop spans 17 amino acids. Germline values: CDR1 SGHAT, CDR2 FQNNGV. The V segment lost 3 bases and the J segment 4 bases; nucleotides outside the gene matches: 10. This chain's CDR3 is CASSFLPGLGSTGELFF. In DNA form, the CDR3 reads TGTGCCAGCAGCTTCTTACCGGGACTAGGCAGCACCGGGGAGCTGTTTTTT.

This clonotype was observed a handful of times. The rearrangement links TRBV10-3 to TRBJ1-6, with D perhaps TRBD1 (6 bases). The CDR3 is made up of 15 amino acids. CDR1 is ENHRY and CDR2 is SYGVKD in the germline V gene. V lost 3 bases and J 7 bases, leaving 13 bases between the germline ends. The DNA of the CDR3 is TGTGCCATCAGTGACCCGGACAGTACGAATTCACCCCTCCACTTT. Protein product: CAISDPDSTNSPLHF.